This T cell receptor beta chain was retrieved from a study of PD-1 blockade in classical Hodgkin lymphoma. Brentuximab vedotin exposure varied among the patients, all of whom had relapsed after autologous stem cell transplantation. When best responses were assessed, they were complete response, partial response or progressive disease. The CDR3 is 15 amino acids. Germline CDR1 reads SGDLS; CDR2 reads YYNGEE. V was clipped by 3 bases and J by 6 bases, with 16 bases between them. Overall study results and limits: Lower baseline TCR diversity was reported for newly diagnosed patients than for healthy donors. By C4D1 there was a significant rise in CD4+ TCR diversity but not in CD8+ TCR diversity. Complete responders matched newly diagnosed patients in baseline diversity.

The assay was immunoSEQ multiplex PCR, and TCRdb's table has in-frame clones only and misses some. The sample consists of around 26,000 clones, 82% of them appearing once. Concerning this clone itself: Its antigen is still unknown.

This chain uses TRBV9 with TRBJ2-1; D is ambiguous. The sample consisted of peripheral blood mononuclear cells (PBMCs), taken before the second cycle of nivolumab. The clonotype comes from a human donor with classical Hodgkin lymphoma. CDR3 residues: CASSESLRESNEQFF. CDR3 nucleotides: TGTGCCAGCAGCGAGAGCTTAAGAGAATCCAATGAGCAGTTCTTC.